This passage covers 18 T cell receptor beta chains from one sample sequenced in a study of PD-1 blockade in classical Hodgkin lymphoma (dated by TCRdb to about 2020). The library was made by the immunoSEQ multiplex PCR assay. TCRdb provides this immuneACCESS table in a form limited to in-frame rearrangements. Some clones are lacking; in checked studies, under half of them reflect an unresolved V gene, and why the rest are absent is not known. The sample data list some 93,000 clones, and about 83% of these were observed just once. The ten largest make up about a sixth of the sample. The time point label of this sample denotes: cycle 4 day 1 (C4D1), after more than five weeks of nivolumab. Relapse after autologous stem cell transplantation had occurred in all trial patients, and cohorts A, B and C were distinguished by prior brentuximab vedotin exposure. The sample was peripheral blood mononuclear cells (PBMCs), taken before the fourth cycle of nivolumab. Every receptor here comes from a human donor with classical Hodgkin lymphoma.

In this sample, this clone turned up once. The chain employs TRBV7-3 and TRBJ2-2, with D possibly matching TRBD1 (6 bases). The CDR3 consists of 16 residues. V lost 1 base and J 4 bases, leaving 13 bases between the germline ends. The germline V gene has CDR1 SGHTA and CDR2 FQGTGA. The CDR3 here is CASSLNLAGVTGELFF. The CDR3 DNA is TGTGCCAGCAGCTTAAATCTAGCAGGGGTCACCGGGGAGCTGTTTTTT.

The chain links TRBV13 to TRBJ2-7; the D gene could be TRBD1 or TRBD2 (5 bases each). Germline V gene data show CDR1 as PRHDT and CDR2 as FYEKMQ (reference sequence). The V and J ends lost 1 base and 7 bases respectively, with 11 bases between them. This CDR3 has 13 residues. The CDR3 region has the DNA TGTGCCAGCAGCTTAGTTGGGGGAAAGGAGCAGTACTTC. It yields the protein CASSLVGGKEQYF. Using reference TRBV13 and TRBJ2-7 for the parts outside the CDR3, the full variable domain is AAGVIQSPRHLIKEKRETATLKCYPIPRHDTVYWYQQGPGQDPQFLISFYEKMQSDKGSIPDRFSAQQFSDYHSELNMSSLELGDSALYFCASSLVGGKEQYFGPGTRLTVT.

This chain connects TRBV27 to TRBJ1-2, with D possibly being TRBD1 (6 bases). V dropped 6 bases and J dropped 3 bases, with 23 bases sitting between them. The CDR3 is made up of 17 amino acids. Per the germline V gene, CDR1 is MNHEY and CDR2 is SMNVEV (reference sequence). CDR3 sequence (DNA): TGTGCCAGCAGAATAAGAGGGGGGCAGGCCGAAGACTATGGCTACACCTTC. This sequence encodes CASRIRGGQAEDYGYTF.

On this clone: At one of its ends the junction is not consistent with the germline gene, which may arise from a read error. The chain carries TRBV9 and TRBJ2-6, with D possibly matching TRBD1 (5 bases). CDR3 length: 17 amino acids. Germline CDR1 reads SGDLS; CDR2 reads YYNGEE. The CDR3 loop is CASSVYGISSGANALTF. The CDR3 DNA reads as TGTGCCAGCAGCGTATACGGCATTTCGTCTGGGGCCAACGCCCTGACTTTC.

In DNA, the CDR3 is TGTGCCAGTAGTATAATCACTAGCGGGAGTTACGAGCAGTACTTC. It translates to CASSIITSGSYEQYF. This rearrangement joins TRBV19 to TRBJ2-7; 11 bases match TRBD2. CDR3 length: 15 amino acids. Per germline, CDR1 LNHDA and CDR2 SQIVND (reference sequence). Germline trimming cut 2 bases from V and 4 bases from J; bases unmatched to any gene: 4. The full variable domain, its missing parts supplied by reference TRBV19 and TRBJ2-7, is DGGITQSPKYLFRKEGQNVTLSCEQNLNHDAMYWYRQDPGQGLRLIYYSQIVNDFQKGDIAEGYSVSREKKESFPLTVTSAQKNPTAFYLCASSIITSGSYEQYFGPGTRLTVT.

Regarding this clone: The junction differs from germline at one of its ends, possibly a read error. The genes are TRBV2 and TRBJ2-7; 9 nucleotides line up with TRBD1. CDR3 size: 13 residues. The germline gives CDR1 SNHLY, CDR2 FYNNEI. The CDR3 loop reads CASTGGLTYEQYF. Written as DNA, the CDR3 is TGTGCGAGCACAGGGGGCTTGACCTACGAGCAGTACTTC.

The chain links TRBV5-4 to TRBJ2-3, with D unclear. CDR3 length equals 13 residues. From germline, CDR1 is SGHNT and CDR2 YYREEE (reference sequence). The ends were cut back, 0 bases at V and 1 base at J, with 3 bases in the middle. CDR3 DNA sequence: TGTGCCAGCAGCTTGGGAGGCACAGATACGCAGTATTTT. This sequence encodes CASSLGGTDTQYF.

V usage is TRBV23-1 and J usage is TRBJ1-4, with 8 bases identical to TRBD1. TRBV23-1 falls under the ORF class, with uncertain function. The CDR3 has 16 amino acids. Trimming removed 3 bases from V and 4 bases from J; junction bases left unmatched: 7. This CDR3 reads CASSQETGDYNEKLFF. CDR3 DNA: TGCGCCAGCAGTCAGGAGACAGGGGACTATAATGAAAAACTGTTTTTT.

CDR3 sequence reads: CASSERRAAEAYGYTF. The CDR3 coding sequence is TGTGCCAGCAGTGAAAGGAGGGCAGCTGAAGCCTATGGCTACACCTTC. This chain joins TRBV2 and TRBJ1-2; no firm D call. CDR3 length: 16 residues. Trimming removed 2 bases from V and 4 bases from J, with 17 bases in between. CDR1 and CDR2 (germline): SNHLY, FYNNEI.

The rearrangement joins TRBV29-1 to TRBJ2-7; 8 nucleotides agree with TRBD1. The CDR3 runs 13 residues. Germline CDR1 SQVTM, CDR2 ANQGSEA. V shed 6 bases and J 6 bases; nucleotides not matched to a gene: 10. The CDR3 nucleotides read TGCAGCGTACAGGGGGTTGGAGGAGGCGAGCAGTACTTC. Protein sequence: CSVQGVGGGEQYF.

CDR3 residues: CASSLRVGQGRETQYF. CDR3 DNA: TGTGCCAGCAGCCTAAGAGTCGGACAGGGACGGGAGACCCAGTACTTC. The rearrangement uses TRBV27 and TRBJ2-5, with TRBD1 matching 8 bases. CDR1 MNHEY and CDR2 SMNVEV come from the germline V gene (reference sequence). Trimming took 6 bases from V and 5 from J; bases not matched to a gene: 14. The CDR3 totals 16 residues.

V usage is TRBV7-3 and J usage is TRBJ2-5; perhaps TRBD2 as D (6 bases). CDR1 is SGHTA and CDR2 is FQGTGA in the germline V gene. Trimming removed 5 bases from V and 2 bases from J, with 12 bases in between. The CDR3 is 14 residues long. The CDR3 region is CASSPTGLQETQYF. The CDR3 DNA reads TGTGCCAGCAGCCCGACGGGACTTCAAGAGACCCAGTACTTC.

The V and J genes are TRBV9 and TRBJ1-3, with D possibly TRBD1 on 5 matching bases. Per germline, CDR1 SGDLS and CDR2 YYNGEE. The CDR3 runs to 15 residues. Trimming left V 4 bases short and J 0 bases short, with 11 bases between. In nucleotides, the CDR3 is TGTGCCAGCAGCCTCCTGGGGGACTCTGGAAACACCATATATTTT. The encoded protein is CASSLLGDSGNTIYF. The full variable domain, its missing parts supplied by reference TRBV9 and TRBJ1-3, is DSGVTQTPKHLITATGQRVTLRCSPRSGDLSVYWYQQSLDQGLQFLIQYYNGEERAKGNILERFSAQQFPDLHSELNLSSLELGDSALYFCASSLLGDSGNTIYFGEGSWLTVV.

This clone was picked up one time. The gene calls are TRBV2 and TRBJ1-4; D not resolved. The CDR3 spans 14 residues. Per the germline V gene, CDR1 is SNHLY and CDR2 is FYNNEI. The germline V and J ends were trimmed by 3 bases and 7 bases, with 12 bases remaining between them. CDR3 sequence (DNA): TGTGCCAGCAGTGACACTGGGAGTCCTGAAAAACTGTTTTTT. It specifies CASSDTGSPEKLFF.

V is TRBV4-2 and J is TRBJ2-7; tentative D call: TRBD2 (7 bases). Germline V gene lookup returns CDR1 LGHNA and CDR2 YNFKEQ. The CDR3 totals 16 residues. Trimming stripped 3 bases from V and 0 bases from J, with 15 bases between. The CDR3, as DNA: TGTGCCAGCAGCCAGGGGAGGGGGGGGAGCTCCTACGAGCAGTACTTC. Its protein is CASSQGRGGSSYEQYF.

The chain recombines TRBV19 with TRBJ1-5; possibly TRBD1 for D (5 bases). The CDR3 covers 14 residues. V lost 7 bases, J lost 3 bases, and 13 bases lay in between. Germline lookup yields CDR1 LNHDA and CDR2 SQIVND (reference sequence). The CDR3 reads CASTGGQPNQPQHF. The CDR3, as DNA: TGTGCCAGTACGGGGGGTCAGCCCAATCAGCCCCAGCATTTT.

V is TRBV10-3 and J is TRBJ1-1; 10 bases are shared with TRBD1. J lost 3 bases, V lost 6 bases, and 7 bases had no gene match. Germline V CDR1 and CDR2: ENHRY, SYGVKD. The CDR3 loop spans 15 amino acids. In nucleotides, the CDR3 is TGTGCCATCAGGGCTGGGACAGGGGATTACACTGAAGCTTTCTTT. Protein: CAIRAGTGDYTEAFF.

The chain carries TRBV7-2 and TRBJ2-7; TRBD1 or TRBD2 may be the D gene (7 bases each). V was cut by 1 base and J by 6 bases, with 10 bases left in between. CDR3 size: 13 residues. Per the germline V gene, CDR1 is SGHTA and CDR2 is FQGNSA. The CDR3 is CASSLGRGGEQYF. The CDR3 DNA follows: TGTGCCAGCAGCTTAGGCAGGGGGGGCGAGCAGTACTTC.